Described below is a single T cell receptor beta chain sequence and its context. As yet, its antigen is unknown. The entry originates in a study of cytomegalovirus exposure and HLA in healthy donors. Study conclusions and caveats: Altogether, 164 TCR beta chains were recorded as cytomegalovirus-associated. In vitro testing confirmed a few CMV-associated chains as specific for CMV antigens. Excluded were some V segments that proved indistinguishable, including TRBV6-2 and TRBV6-3. In a later analysis, across HLA loci, associated TCR counts were highest for DRB1, lowest for HLA-C.

The V end lost 3 bases, the J end lost 7 bases, and 10 bases lay between the germline ends. CDR1 is SGHNT, CDR2 YYREEE, per germline (reference sequence). This CDR3 has 12 residues. PCR used 60 Vbeta primers and 13 Jbeta primers. Measured with immunoSEQ multiplex PCR; TCRdb has only the in-frame clones, and not every one. The data hold approximately 170,000 clones, with roughly 72% observed a single time. What was sequenced was PBMCs. The chain links TRBV5-4 to TRBJ1-1, with no clear D. This clonotype was obtained from a man in his forties in good health and CMV-seronegative. Written as DNA, the CDR3 is TGTGCCAGCAGCTACCATCAGGTTGAAGCTTTCTTT. It encodes CASSYHQVEAFF.